This T cell receptor beta chain was profiled in a study of blood T cell repertoires in COVID-19. Across the study: T cells, B-cell-depleted T cells, or PBMCs supplied cDNA or gDNA.

CDR1 and CDR2 from the germline V gene are ENHRY and SYGVKD. The length of the CDR3 is 12 residues. V was clipped by 8 bases and J by 0 bases, with 6 bases between them. Recruitment covered fewer than 25 US areas and drew participants whose ages spanned roughly 18 to 100 years. Symptom resolution, clearance, or two negative PCRs marked the recovered donors of Cohort 3. The authors' processing: Amplification of reference gene primers was used by the study to estimate nucleated cell counts. TCRdb's copy holds only in-frame clones and misses some; the assay was immunoSEQ multiplex PCR. V and J calls and clone size are copied from that table; D and trimming were computed from the DNA. The sample lists 200,000 to 250,000 clones; about four fifths were seen once.

Material: PBMCs or T cells enriched from blood (not recorded which). The TCR sequence derives from a man aged 55 to 69 who had recovered from COVID-19. J is TRBJ2-3 and V is TRBV10-3; D ambiguous. The CDR3: CAIGVSTDTQYF. The CDR3 bases are TGTGCCATCGGAGTTAGCACAGATACGCAGTATTTT.